The entry below gives a single T cell receptor beta chain sequence along with its context. The sample comes from a study of shared clonotypes between healthy human individuals. The data were produced by immunoSEQ multiplex PCR, yet TCRdb's version contains in-frame clones alone and is incomplete. This repertoire shows approximately 1.4 million clones, 95% to 99% found once; its top ten account for around 0.47%. The V and J ends lost 6 bases and 0 bases respectively, with 10 bases between them. In germline, CDR1 is SQVTM, CDR2 ANQGSEA. The CDR3 totals 13 residues. The chain carries TRBV29-1 and TRBJ2-3, with D unclear. The sequenced material came from naive CD4+ T cells sorted from blood. Described subset: CD45RA+ positively selected. The source of this sequence is a man aged 30 to 45 in good health. CDR3 in DNA: TGCAGCGTACCGGTCGGTAGCACAGATACGCAGTATTTT. Amino acid sequence: CSVPVGSTDTQYF.